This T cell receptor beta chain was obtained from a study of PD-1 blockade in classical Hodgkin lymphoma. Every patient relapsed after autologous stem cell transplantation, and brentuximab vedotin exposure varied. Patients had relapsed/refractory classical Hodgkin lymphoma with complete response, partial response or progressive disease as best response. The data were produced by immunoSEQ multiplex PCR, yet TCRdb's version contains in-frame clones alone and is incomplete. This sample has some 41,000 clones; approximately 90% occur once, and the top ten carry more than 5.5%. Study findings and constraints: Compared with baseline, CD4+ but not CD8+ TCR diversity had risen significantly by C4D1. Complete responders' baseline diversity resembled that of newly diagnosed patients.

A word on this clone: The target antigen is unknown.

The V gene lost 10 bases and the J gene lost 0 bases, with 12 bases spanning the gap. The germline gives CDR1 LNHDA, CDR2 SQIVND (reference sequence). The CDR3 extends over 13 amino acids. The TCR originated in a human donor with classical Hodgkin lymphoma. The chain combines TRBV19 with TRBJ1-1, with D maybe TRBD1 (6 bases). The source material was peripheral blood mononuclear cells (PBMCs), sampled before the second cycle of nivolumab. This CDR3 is CATRQAMNTEAFF. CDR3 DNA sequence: TGTGCCACCAGACAGGCTATGAACACTGAAGCTTTCTTT.